The TCR beta chain described here comes from a study of blood T cell repertoires in COVID-19. For the study at large: Sample material is recorded as cDNA or gDNA derived from T cells, B-cell-depleted T cells, or PBMCs.

With 1 base removed from V and 7 bases from J, the gap between germline ends came to 14 bases. Germline V gives CDR1 KGHSH, CDR2 LQKENI. The CDR3 is made up of 15 amino acids. Per the original methods: Reference gene primer amplification yielded estimated nucleated cell counts. Sequencing was performed with immunoSEQ multiplex PCR; in TCRdb, only in-frame clones are kept and a portion is missing. The V and J calls and clone size are taken from that table; D and trimming were inferred from the DNA. The sample has around 21,000 clones, 60% to 85% seen once. The chain uses TRBV18 and TRBJ1-5; TRBD1 is a possible D gene (6 bases). The specimen sequenced was peripheral blood. This receptor was taken from a man older than 75 with acute or convalescent COVID-19. The CDR3 DNA reads as TGTGCCAGCTCACCACAAACAGGGAAAGGCCAGCCCCAGCATTTT. Its protein product is CASSPQTGKGQPQHF. The entire variable domain, with the rest obtained from reference TRBV18 and TRBJ1-5, is as follows: NAGVMQNPRHLVRRRGQEARLRCSPMKGHSHVYWYRQLPEEGLKFMVYLQKENIIDESGMPKERFSAEFPKEGPSILRIQQVVRGDSAAYFCASSPQTGKGQPQHFGDGTRLSIL.